The clone carrying this T cell receptor (beta chain) was observed a single time. In the original analysis: For nucleated cells, counts were estimated from reference gene primer amplification. Method: immunoSEQ multiplex PCR; TCRdb's copy keeps in-frame clones and lacks some. The V and J calls and clone size are taken from that table; D and trimming were inferred from the DNA. The sample includes about 59,000 clones, around 67% of them seen just once. The sample belongs to a study of blood T cell repertoires in COVID-19. Study background: Italy, Spain and the United States were the sources of the convalescent and acute COVID-19 samples. The cDNA or gDNA used as material had been derived from T cells, B-cell-depleted T cells, or PBMCs.

With 4 bases clipped from V and 4 bases from J, the junction kept 4 bases outside the gene matches. The germline gives CDR1 SGHRS, CDR2 YFSETQ. The CDR3 totals 13 residues. The chain employs TRBV5-1 and TRBJ1-2; TRBD1 matches 7 bases. Specimen: peripheral blood. This clonotype originated in a woman in her seventies with acute or convalescent COVID-19. CDR3 in amino acids: CASSLTGAYGYTF. In DNA, the CDR3 is TGCGCCAGCAGCCTCACAGGGGCCTATGGCTACACCTTC.